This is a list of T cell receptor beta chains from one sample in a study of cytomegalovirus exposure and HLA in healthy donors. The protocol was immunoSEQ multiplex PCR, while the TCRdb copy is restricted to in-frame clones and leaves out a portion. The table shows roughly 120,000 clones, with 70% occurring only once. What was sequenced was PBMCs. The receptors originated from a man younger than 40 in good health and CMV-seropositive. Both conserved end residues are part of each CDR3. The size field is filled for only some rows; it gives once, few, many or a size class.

CASSFLAVSYNEQFF | NA | TRBJ2-1 | TRBV7-3
CASSQGDSNYEQYF | NA | TRBJ2-7 | TRBV4-2
CAWSGPGGYYGYTF | few | TRBJ1-2 | TRBV30
CATTPRLGDILNYGYTF | NA | TRBJ1-2 | TRBV10-3
CASSPRGVSETQYF | NA | TRBJ2-5 | TRBV27
CASSFSGQEGNYGYTF | NA | TRBJ1-2 | TRBV27
CASSIVGGTNQPQHF | NA | TRBJ1-5 | TRBV19
CASSNVSAGVLNEQFF | NA | TRBJ2-1 | TRBV18
CATSREGTGGINEQFF | NA | TRBJ2-1 | TRBV15
CASGLIFGQSNQPQHF | NA | TRBJ1-5 | TRBV12-5
CASSIDLGLAGGHEQFF | NA | TRBJ2-1 | TRBV19
CASSQDTGGAGFF | NA | TRBJ2-1 | TRBV4-1
CASSLGYRGMNTEAFF | NA | TRBJ1-1 | TRBV5-1
CASGLGQGQNQPQHF | NA | TRBJ1-5 | TRBV12-5
CASSQATGNEKLFF | few | TRBJ1-4 | TRBV4-1
CASSQLWGGRNEKLFF | NA | TRBJ1-4 | TRBV7-9
CASSLWRGLSSYNEQFF | NA | TRBJ2-1 | TRBV7-3
CASSSDRLAGGDTQYF | NA | TRBJ2-3 | TRBV5-1
CASSQDPSGLSYEQYF | NA | TRBJ2-7 | TRBV4-1
CASSLRQGDYGYTF | NA | TRBJ1-2 | TRBV19
CASSVGSGRRTSGTDTQYF | NA | TRBJ2-3 | TRBV9
CASGFEGSLHF | NA | TRBJ1-6 | TRBV7-2
CASSLVHGAMGTEAFF | NA | TRBJ1-1 | TRBV7-8
CASSLAPGQGRLKSKNIQYF | few | TRBJ2-4 | TRBV7-8
CASSDSGRNNEQFF | NA | TRBJ2-1 | TRBV4-1
CASSLAGLTYGYTF | NA | TRBJ1-2 | TRBV5-1
CASSLETSDYNEQFF | NA | TRBJ2-1 | TRBV5-1
CSVEETGSGQETQYF | NA | TRBJ2-5 | TRBV29-1
CASSFLGGAGTDTQYF | few | TRBJ2-3 | TRBV27
CSALSDRANTEAFF | NA | TRBJ1-1 | TRBV29-1
CASSQERGGQETQYF | NA | TRBJ2-5 | TRBV4-2
CASSLTRGEQFF | NA | TRBJ2-1 | TRBV9
CASSLTGTGTYEQYF | NA | TRBJ2-7 | TRBV5-4
CASSQGAGGNQPQHF | NA | TRBJ1-5 | TRBV4-3
CASSYNLVRGGRRPGELFF | few | TRBJ2-2 | TRBV7-9
CASSDSGPTSWSPQPQHF | NA | TRBJ1-5 | TRBV6-4
CASSLQGRETLRNQPQHF | once | TRBJ1-5 | TRBV19
CASSPRARGPIPSNYGYTF | few | TRBJ1-2 | TRBV19
CSVGTSGAYEQYF | NA | TRBJ2-7 | TRBV29-1